This TCR beta chain was observed in a study of high-grade serous ovarian cancer treatment subgroups. Study-wide background: Samples averaged 14,192 reads and about 7,500 unique TCR beta rearrangements. Points from the study as a whole: Bulk tumor TCR sequencing gave no spatial information. TCR clonal relatedness correlated positively with neoantigen level. Same-patient tumor repertoires overlapped at roughly 0.095 to 0.8; different patients barely overlapped.

Tumor samples were obtained before definitive surgery or chemotherapy. The method was immunoSEQ multiplex PCR; TCRdb's version includes in-frame clones alone and lacks a portion of them. Of 8,500 to 10,000 clones listed, approximately 86% are singletons. The V gene's germline CDR1 is LGHNA and CDR2 YSLEER. The CDR3 totals 13 residues. Trimming took 2 bases from V and 6 from J, leaving 9 bases between them. This clone appeared once. Its specificity is unknown. The V and J genes are TRBV4-3 and TRBJ2-3, with D hard to call. Sequences were obtained from tumor tissue. The source is a human donor with high-grade serous ovarian cancer. CDR3 sequence (DNA): TGCGCCAGCAGCCAACACCTAGAGGATACGCAGTATTTT. Translating gives CASSQHLEDTQYF.